Listed below are T cell receptor beta chains from one sample, sequenced in a study of T cell repertoires in cytomegalovirus infection. One entry per CDR3 protein, called by TCRdb with MiXCR from the reads. The table records around 350,000 distinct CDR3 sequences, roughly 18% of them present only once. The sequenced sample was PBMCs. The source of these receptors is a human donor in good health (CMV status not recorded). Some clones in this sample may be carry-over from other donors' samples. CDR3s include the opening cysteine and the closing phenylalanine or tryptophan. The D gene is left open where the match is weak. Where a row states a size, it is once, few, many or the class of an expanded clone; other rows omit it.

d_gene: -
v_gene: TRBV9
j_gene: TRBJ2-3
abundance: few
CDR3nt: TGTGCCAGCAGCGTAGCGGGGAATCCGGATACGCAGTATTTT
CDR3aa: CASSVAGNPDTQYF

d_gene: -
v_gene: TRBV7-8
j_gene: TRBJ1-2
abundance: many
CDR3nt: TGTGCCAGCAGCGTAACCCCCGGGACACACTATGGCTACACCTTC
CDR3aa: CASSVTPGTHYGYTF

d_gene: TRBD2
v_gene: TRBV7-9
j_gene: TRBJ2-1
abundance: many
CDR3nt: TGTGCCAGCAGCCCGGGGACTAGCGGGTTTTATGACAATGAGCAGTTCTTC
CDR3aa: CASSPGTSGFYDNEQFF

d_gene: TRBD2
v_gene: TRBV6-5
j_gene: TRBJ2-7
abundance: many
CDR3nt: TGTGCCAGCAGTTACTCGCGTCTAACCGGACTAGCGGGAACTGGGCAGTACTTC
CDR3aa: CASSYSRLTGLAGTGQYF

d_gene: TRBD2
v_gene: TRBV7-2
j_gene: TRBJ2-1
abundance: -
CDR3nt: TGTGCCAGCAGCTTACGGCCCAGGACTAGCGGGTATGCCTACAATGAGCAGTTCTTC
CDR3aa: CASSLRPRTSGYAYNEQFF

d_gene: -
v_gene: TRBV10-3
j_gene: TRBJ2-3
abundance: many
CDR3nt: TGTGCCATCAGTGAGTCCATGGGGGGAGATACGCAGTATTTT
CDR3aa: CAISESMGGDTQYF

d_gene: TRBD1
v_gene: TRBV7-6
j_gene: TRBJ2-1
abundance: many
CDR3nt: TGTGCCAGCAGCCACTCGCAGGGGGATAGCTCCTACAATGAGCAGTTCTTC
CDR3aa: CASSHSQGDSSYNEQFF

d_gene: TRBD1
v_gene: TRBV30
j_gene: TRBJ2-7
abundance: -
CDR3nt: TGTGCCTGGAGGGTGACAGGGTACGAGCAGTACTTC
CDR3aa: CAWRVTGYEQYF

d_gene: -
v_gene: TRBV7-2
j_gene: TRBJ2-3
abundance: many
CDR3nt: TGTGCCAGCAGCTTGGCAGGGCCCTTGGATACGCAGTATTTT
CDR3aa: CASSLAGPLDTQYF

d_gene: -
v_gene: TRBV12-3/TRBV12-4
j_gene: TRBJ1-3
abundance: -
CDR3nt: TGTGCCAGCAGGGTTTCTGGAAACACCATATATTTT
CDR3aa: CASRVSGNTIYF

d_gene: TRBD1
v_gene: TRBV4-1
j_gene: TRBJ1-1
abundance: few
CDR3nt: TGCGCCAGCAGCCACCGCACAGGGGCTGAAGCTTTCTTT
CDR3aa: CASSHRTGAEAFF

d_gene: TRBD2
v_gene: TRBV5-1
j_gene: TRBJ2-3
abundance: -
CDR3nt: TGCGCCAGCAGCTTGGGGTCTAGCGGAGCCGCAGATACGCAGTATTTT
CDR3aa: CASSLGSSGAADTQYF

d_gene: TRBD1
v_gene: TRBV7-9
j_gene: TRBJ2-5
abundance: many
CDR3nt: TGTGCCAGCGTCCCTGACAGGGCCGAGACCCAGTACTTC
CDR3aa: CASVPDRAETQYF

d_gene: -
v_gene: TRBV7-2
j_gene: TRBJ2-3
abundance: many
CDR3nt: TGTGCCAGCAGCCCTATGGGGGGGCCCCGCACAGATACGCAGTATTTT
CDR3aa: CASSPMGGPRTDTQYF

d_gene: -
v_gene: TRBV5-6
j_gene: TRBJ2-4
abundance: few
CDR3nt: TGTGCCAGCAGCTTGGAGAGAAAAAACATTCAGTACTTC
CDR3aa: CASSLERKNIQYF

d_gene: -
v_gene: TRBV7-2
j_gene: TRBJ2-3
abundance: many
CDR3nt: TGTGCCAGCACCGGTACAGATACGCAGTATTTT
CDR3aa: CASTGTDTQYF

d_gene: -
v_gene: TRBV6-2/TRBV6-3
j_gene: TRBJ2-1
abundance: few
CDR3nt: TGTGCCAGCAGCGAAGGGGGGGCCTTAAGCTCCTACAATGAGCAGTTCTTC
CDR3aa: CASSEGGALSSYNEQFF

d_gene: -
v_gene: TRBV7-2
j_gene: TRBJ1-2
abundance: -
CDR3nt: TGTGCCAGCACCCGGGGGGGGCACTATGGCTACACCTTC
CDR3aa: CASTRGGHYGYTF

d_gene: -
v_gene: TRBV19
j_gene: TRBJ2-1
abundance: many
CDR3nt: TGTGCCAGTAGTATGGGCCGGCCCTCCTGGAACAATGAGCAGTTCTTC
CDR3aa: CASSMGRPSWNNEQFF

d_gene: -
v_gene: TRBV2
j_gene: TRBJ1-3
abundance: -
CDR3nt: TGTGCCAGCCTCATGGACAGCTCTGGAAACACCATATATTTT
CDR3aa: CASLMDSSGNTIYF

d_gene: TRBD1
v_gene: TRBV7-2
j_gene: TRBJ1-4
abundance: many
CDR3nt: TGTGCCAGCAGCTTAGGGGACAGGGGGGGCGAAAAACTGTTTTTT
CDR3aa: CASSLGDRGGEKLFF

d_gene: TRBD2
v_gene: TRBV9
j_gene: TRBJ2-1
abundance: -
CDR3nt: TGTGCCAGCAGCGATACTAGCGGGAGAGGCAATGAGCAGTTCTTC
CDR3aa: CASSDTSGRGNEQFF

d_gene: -
v_gene: TRBV12-3/TRBV12-4
j_gene: TRBJ1-4
abundance: -
CDR3nt: TGTGCCAGCAGCCCTCGCAAAAGCGAAAAACTGTTTTTT
CDR3aa: CASSPRKSEKLFF

d_gene: -
v_gene: TRBV12-3/TRBV12-4
j_gene: TRBJ1-2
abundance: many
CDR3nt: TGTGCCAGCAGTCCTGCTGTCGACTATGGCTACACCTTC
CDR3aa: CASSPAVDYGYTF

d_gene: -
v_gene: TRBV7-8
j_gene: TRBJ1-1
abundance: many
CDR3nt: TGTGCCAGCAGCTTAGCGAACCCGAACACTGAAGCTTTCTTT
CDR3aa: CASSLANPNTEAFF

d_gene: -
v_gene: TRBV27
j_gene: TRBJ2-7
abundance: -
CDR3nt: TGTGCCAGCATCAAAGGTTCCGAGCAGTACTTC
CDR3aa: CASIKGSEQYF

d_gene: TRBD2
v_gene: TRBV4-2
j_gene: TRBJ2-5
abundance: -
CDR3nt: TGTGCCAGCAGCCCCTCAGGTAGCGGGGGATCAGAGACCCAGTACTTC
CDR3aa: CASSPSGSGGSETQYF

d_gene: -
v_gene: TRBV28
j_gene: TRBJ2-5
abundance: -
CDR3nt: TGTGCCAGCAGTTCCGTCGCGAACCAAGAGACCCAGTACTTC
CDR3aa: CASSSVANQETQYF

d_gene: TRBD2
v_gene: TRBV5-1
j_gene: TRBJ2-1
abundance: few
CDR3nt: TGCGCCAGCAGCTCCGTTGGGCTAGCGGGAGGTGTGGAGCAGTTCTTC
CDR3aa: CASSSVGLAGGVEQFF

d_gene: -
v_gene: TRBV12-3/TRBV12-4
j_gene: TRBJ2-1
abundance: few
CDR3nt: TGTGCCAGCAGCATAGGGTCTGAGCAGTTCTTC
CDR3aa: CASSIGSEQFF

d_gene: -
v_gene: TRBV7-2
j_gene: TRBJ1-3
abundance: many
CDR3nt: TGTGCCAGCAGTGCAGCAAGTCTTTCCGGAAACACCATATATTTT
CDR3aa: CASSAASLSGNTIYF

d_gene: -
v_gene: TRBV5-4
j_gene: TRBJ2-7
abundance: -
CDR3nt: TGTGCCAGCAGCCCGACGACCGACAGATCCTACGAGCAGTACTTC
CDR3aa: CASSPTTDRSYEQYF

d_gene: TRBD2
v_gene: TRBV4-2
j_gene: TRBJ2-3
abundance: -
CDR3nt: TGTGCCAGCAGCCTTAGCGGGGGGGCCTGGGACACAGATAAGCAGTATTTT
CDR3aa: CASSLSGGAWDTDKQYF

d_gene: -
v_gene: TRBV12-3/TRBV12-4
j_gene: TRBJ2-1
abundance: few
CDR3nt: TGTGCCAGCAATTCCGGTTACAATGAGCAGTTCTTC
CDR3aa: CASNSGYNEQFF

d_gene: -
v_gene: TRBV19
j_gene: TRBJ2-3
abundance: few
CDR3nt: TGTGCCACGACGGGGCGGGGCCCGGATACGCAGTATTTT
CDR3aa: CATTGRGPDTQYF

d_gene: -
v_gene: TRBV28
j_gene: TRBJ2-7
abundance: -
CDR3nt: TGTGCCAGCAGTCCGACAGTTTCGCGGGGCTACGAGCAGTACTTC
CDR3aa: CASSPTVSRGYEQYF

d_gene: -
v_gene: TRBV6-1
j_gene: TRBJ1-6
abundance: few
CDR3nt: TGTGCCAGCAGTTCGGGACGGCTTAATTCACCCCTCCACTTT
CDR3aa: CASSSGRLNSPLHF

d_gene: -
v_gene: TRBV18
j_gene: TRBJ1-1
abundance: few
CDR3nt: TGTGCCAGCTCCCCCGATTTAACAGGACGGAACACTGAAGCTTTCTTT
CDR3aa: CASSPDLTGRNTEAFF

d_gene: -
v_gene: TRBV11-2
j_gene: TRBJ2-2
abundance: -
CDR3nt: TGTGCCAGCAGTCAGGCGGGGAACACCGGGGAGCTGTTTTTT
CDR3aa: CASSQAGNTGELFF

d_gene: TRBD2
v_gene: TRBV29-1
j_gene: TRBJ2-3
abundance: few
CDR3nt: TGCAGCGGGGGACTAGCGGGAGATACGCAGTATTTT
CDR3aa: CSGGLAGDTQYF

d_gene: TRBD1
v_gene: TRBV28
j_gene: TRBJ1-5
abundance: -
CDR3nt: TGTGCCAGCGGCCTTAGTTTCGGGACAGCTCAGCCCCAGCATTTT
CDR3aa: CASGLSFGTAQPQHF

d_gene: TRBD1
v_gene: TRBV5-4
j_gene: TRBJ1-4
abundance: -
CDR3nt: TGTGCCAGCAGCTTGGCCCGGGACAGGGATTCTAATGAAAAACTGTTTTTT
CDR3aa: CASSLARDRDSNEKLFF

d_gene: -
v_gene: TRBV15
j_gene: TRBJ2-5
abundance: few
CDR3nt: TGTGCCACCAGCAGAGATCCCCCTTGGGGGGCGGACGACCAAGAGACCCAGTACTTC
CDR3aa: CATSRDPPWGADDQETQYF